These T cell receptor beta chains were read from a single sample in a study of blood T cells in healthy people across ages. TCRdb redid the calling of the 5' RACE reads with MiXCR, one entry per CDR3 protein. The repertoire holds 550,000 to 650,000 distinct CDR3 sequences, about 27% seen once, with approximately 3.6% in the top ten. The sample also formed part of further work on T cells of mothers and their children.

Sequences were obtained from blood. All receptors derive from a boy aged 2 to 9 in good health. Both conserved end residues are part of each CDR3. The order of the fields is clone size, D gene, J gene, V gene, CDR3 DNA, CDR3 protein. The D gene is left open where the match is weak. Where a row states a size, it is once, few, many or the class of an expanded clone; other rows omit it.

size: few
D: NA
J: TRBJ2-2
V: TRBV27
DNA: TGTGCCAGCAGTTATGAGCCGATACACGGGGAGCTGTTTTTT
CDR3: CASSYEPIHGELFF

size: NA
D: NA
J: TRBJ1-5
V: TRBV7-2
DNA: TGTGCCAGCAGCCCCTCTAGGGCTCAGCCCCAGCATTTT
CDR3: CASSPSRAQPQHF

size: NA
D: NA
J: TRBJ1-2
V: TRBV6-1
DNA: TGTGCCAGCAGTCATATCGGGACGGTCTCACAGGGTAACTATGGCTACACCTTC
CDR3: CASSHIGTVSQGNYGYTF

size: many
D: TRBD1
J: TRBJ1-4
V: TRBV7-2
DNA: TGTGCCAGCAGCTTAGCAGGGGGCGAGGTTGAAAAACTGTTTTTT
CDR3: CASSLAGGEVEKLFF

size: few
D: TRBD2
J: TRBJ2-5
V: TRBV7-3
DNA: TGTGCCAGCAGCGCCTTAGCGGGGGGGGTGGAGACCCAGTACTTC
CDR3: CASSALAGGVETQYF

size: NA
D: NA
J: TRBJ2-2
V: TRBV7-2
DNA: TGTGCCAGCAGCTTACAGCGGGTGAACACCGGGGAGCTGTTTTTT
CDR3: CASSLQRVNTGELFF

size: few
D: TRBD2
J: TRBJ2-2
V: TRBV3-1
DNA: TGTGCCAGCAGCGCAGAGGGCCTAGCGGGGGGGCCCGGGGAGCTGTTTTTT
CDR3: CASSAEGLAGGPGELFF

size: few
D: TRBD1
J: TRBJ2-2
V: TRBV11-2
DNA: TGTGCCAGCAGCTTAGTTGGGACAGTGAACACCGGGGAGCTGTTTTTT
CDR3: CASSLVGTVNTGELFF

size: few
D: TRBD1
J: TRBJ1-6
V: TRBV7-3
DNA: TGTGCCAGCAGCTACGGACAGGGTTCGGCCCTCCACTTT
CDR3: CASSYGQGSALHF

size: NA
D: TRBD2
J: TRBJ2-1
V: TRBV6-2/TRBV6-3
DNA: TGTGCCAGCAGCCGGACTAGCGGGGGTTACAATGAGCAGTTCTTC
CDR3: CASSRTSGGYNEQFF

size: NA
D: TRBD1
J: TRBJ2-5
V: TRBV18
DNA: TGTGCCAGCTCAGATATAAACGGACAGGGTGGAGAGACCCAGTACTTC
CDR3: CASSDINGQGGETQYF

size: NA
D: TRBD2
J: TRBJ2-7
V: TRBV2
DNA: TGTGCCAGCTTCGGGGCTAGCGGGAGGGCCTTACTGTACGAGCAGTACTTC
CDR3: CASFGASGRALLYEQYF

size: NA
D: NA
J: TRBJ1-2
V: TRBV20-1
DNA: TGCAGTGCTCCAAACAGGGCTAACTATGGCTACACCTTC
CDR3: CSAPNRANYGYTF

size: few
D: NA
J: TRBJ2-1
V: TRBV12-3/TRBV12-4
DNA: TGTGCCAGCAGTATGACAGGACTGAGCAATGAGCAGTTCTTC
CDR3: CASSMTGLSNEQFF

size: NA
D: NA
J: TRBJ2-1
V: TRBV12-3/TRBV12-4
DNA: TGTGCCAGCAGTTTAGCGATGATGCGACAGGTGGGCAATGAGCAGTTCTTC
CDR3: CASSLAMMRQVGNEQFF

size: NA
D: NA
J: TRBJ1-1
V: TRBV29-1
DNA: TGCAGCGTTGTAAGGACACCGAACACTGAAGCTTTCTTT
CDR3: CSVVRTPNTEAFF

size: few
D: NA
J: TRBJ2-5
V: TRBV29-1
DNA: TGCAGCGTTGCTGGCCCGTACCAAGAGACCCAGTACTTC
CDR3: CSVAGPYQETQYF

size: NA
D: NA
J: TRBJ2-5
V: TRBV10-3
DNA: TGTGCCATCAGTGAGGGGGGTACAGACCAAGAGACCCAGTACTTC
CDR3: CAISEGGTDQETQYF

size: NA
D: TRBD2
J: TRBJ2-1
V: TRBV5-6
DNA: TGTGCCAGCAGCTTGGGCGGGAGCCACTCCTACAATGAGCAGTTCTTC
CDR3: CASSLGGSHSYNEQFF

size: NA
D: TRBD2
J: TRBJ2-2
V: TRBV11-2
DNA: TGTGCCAGCAGTGGGACTAGCCGGGCCCTCGGCGGGGAGCTGTTTTTT
CDR3: CASSGTSRALGGELFF

size: NA
D: NA
J: TRBJ2-5
V: TRBV6-5
DNA: TGTGCCAGCAGTTACGACAGCGGGCTTCGGGAGACCCAGTACTTC
CDR3: CASSYDSGLRETQYF

size: NA
D: NA
J: TRBJ2-7
V: TRBV20-1
DNA: TGCAGTGCTAGCCGGACGGGACTTCCTTCCGAGCAGTACTTC
CDR3: CSASRTGLPSEQYF

size: many
D: NA
J: TRBJ2-7
V: TRBV29-1
DNA: TGCAGCATAGGACATGACTACGAGCAGTACTTC
CDR3: CSIGHDYEQYF

size: NA
D: TRBD1
J: TRBJ1-4
V: TRBV5-1
DNA: TGCGCCAGCAGCGTCCTACAGGGGCAGAGTAATGAAAAACTGTTTTTT
CDR3: CASSVLQGQSNEKLFF

size: few
D: TRBD1
J: TRBJ1-3
V: TRBV4-3
DNA: TGCGCCAGCAGCCAAGAAAGGGGGCAGGGTCCTGGAAACACCATATATTTT
CDR3: CASSQERGQGPGNTIYF

size: few
D: NA
J: TRBJ1-1
V: TRBV5-1
DNA: TGCGCCAGCAGCTTGTCCCTTGGGGTGGACACTGAAGCTTTCTTT
CDR3: CASSLSLGVDTEAFF

size: NA
D: NA
J: TRBJ2-5
V: TRBV20-1
DNA: TGCAGTGCGCCCTCCCTACATGGGGATTTGGAGACCCAGTACTTC
CDR3: CSAPSLHGDLETQYF

size: NA
D: NA
J: TRBJ2-7
V: TRBV27
DNA: TGTGCCAGCAGTTTCGGCGGACTGCGCTACGAGCAGTACTTC
CDR3: CASSFGGLRYEQYF

size: few
D: NA
J: TRBJ2-2
V: TRBV7-2
DNA: TGTGCCAGCAGCTTAGTTCACACATCCACCGGGGAGCTGTTTTTT
CDR3: CASSLVHTSTGELFF

size: NA
D: TRBD1
J: TRBJ1-2
V: TRBV27
DNA: TGTGCCAGCAGTTTATCCGGGACAGGGTCCCACTATGGCTACACCTTC
CDR3: CASSLSGTGSHYGYTF

size: few
D: NA
J: TRBJ2-5
V: TRBV7-9
DNA: TGTGCTAGCAGCTTACGAGGTGGGGGGGAGACCCAGTACTTC
CDR3: CASSLRGGGETQYF

size: few
D: TRBD2
J: TRBJ2-1
V: TRBV20-1
DNA: TGCAGTGCCACTAGCGGGAGTCGCAATGAGCAGTTCTTC
CDR3: CSATSGSRNEQFF

size: NA
D: NA
J: TRBJ1-1
V: TRBV7-2
DNA: TGTGCCAGCTCCTCTGTCGACTGGGGCGTAGCTTTCTTT
CDR3: CASSSVDWGVAFF

size: NA
D: TRBD1
J: TRBJ1-1
V: TRBV10-3
DNA: TGTGCCATCAGTGATGAGGGGAGGGGGCTCACTGAAGCTTTCTTT
CDR3: CAISDEGRGLTEAFF

size: NA
D: TRBD1
J: TRBJ2-7
V: TRBV3-1
DNA: TGTGCCAGCAGCCTTCTGGGACAGGGCGAAACCTACGAGCAGTACTTC
CDR3: CASSLLGQGETYEQYF

size: few
D: NA
J: TRBJ1-1
V: TRBV7-2
DNA: TGTGCCAGCAGCTTAGTCGACGGTTTGAACACTGAAGCTTTCTTT
CDR3: CASSLVDGLNTEAFF

size: NA
D: NA
J: TRBJ2-1
V: TRBV7-9
DNA: TGTGCCAGCAGCTTAGGCGGGACCCGGAATGAGCAGTTCTTC
CDR3: CASSLGGTRNEQFF

size: few
D: NA
J: TRBJ1-2
V: TRBV5-1
DNA: TGCGCCAGCAGCTTGGTCCAGGGTAGCTATGGCTACACCTTC
CDR3: CASSLVQGSYGYTF

size: few
D: NA
J: TRBJ2-2
V: TRBV5-1
DNA: TGCGCCAGCAGCTTGGACAGGTCCATCACCGGGGAGCTGTTTTTT
CDR3: CASSLDRSITGELFF

size: NA
D: NA
J: TRBJ2-7
V: TRBV5-6
DNA: TGTGCCAGCAGCTCCCCAGGGGTGGTCTACGAGCAGTACTTC
CDR3: CASSSPGVVYEQYF

size: many
D: NA
J: TRBJ2-2
V: TRBV10-3
DNA: TGTGCCATCAGTGAGTTCCAGGGGACGAACACCGGGGAGCTGTTTTTT
CDR3: CAISEFQGTNTGELFF

size: NA
D: NA
J: TRBJ1-2
V: TRBV6-2/TRBV6-3
DNA: TGTGCCAGCAGTTCCGGTCAGCCCTTGGGCTACACCTTC
CDR3: CASSSGQPLGYTF

size: NA
D: NA
J: TRBJ2-7
V: TRBV27
DNA: TGTGCCAGCAGTTCTACCGGGACCTACGAGCAGTACTTC
CDR3: CASSSTGTYEQYF

size: NA
D: NA
J: TRBJ1-1
V: TRBV12-3/TRBV12-4
DNA: TGTGCCAGCAGTTTTTCAGGGATTGAAGCTTTCTTT
CDR3: CASSFSGIEAFF

size: NA
D: TRBD1
J: TRBJ2-7
V: TRBV20-1
DNA: TGCAGTGCGGGGGGACAGGGTAGAGGCTACGAGCAGTACTTC
CDR3: CSAGGQGRGYEQYF

size: many
D: NA
J: TRBJ1-1
V: TRBV4-1
DNA: TGCGCCAGCAGCCAAGGGATGGACACTGAAGCTTTCTTT
CDR3: CASSQGMDTEAFF

size: once
D: TRBD1
J: TRBJ2-5
V: TRBV27
DNA: TGTGCCAGCAGTTTATCGTGGGGCCCCACAGGGGGCCAAGAGACCCAGTACTTC
CDR3: CASSLSWGPTGGQETQYF

size: NA
D: NA
J: TRBJ2-7
V: TRBV7-8
DNA: TGTGCCAGCAGCCCCGTACAGGGATCCTACGAGCAGTCCTTC
CDR3: CASSPVQGSYEQSF